This TCR beta chain was obtained from a study of blood T cell repertoires in COVID-19. TCRdb's table, derived via immunoSEQ multiplex PCR, lists solely in-frame clones and lacks some. The repertoire holds about 130,000 clones, approximately 81% seen once, with around 5.5% in the top ten. V was cut by 5 bases and J by 5 bases, with 15 bases left in between. The CDR3 spans 14 residues. Germline CDR1 MNHEY, CDR2 SMNVEV (reference sequence). This clonotype was sampled from a man aged 55 to 70 with acute or convalescent COVID-19. Sequenced sample: peripheral blood. The chain is built from TRBV27 and TRBJ1-1; no reliable D call. The DNA of the CDR3 is TGTGCCAGCAGTCCCCAGACAATTAAGACTGAAGCTTTCTTT. Amino acid sequence: CASSPQTIKTEAFF.